This T cell receptor (beta chain) was observed in a study of T-cell memory formation after mild COVID-19 (dated by TCRdb to the early 2020s). About the investigation overall: TCR sequence clusters from the two donors were largely donor specific. Two young, previously healthy adult volunteers, one female and one male, were included in the cohort. In two donors, T-cell clones that expanded and contracted after mild COVID-19 were followed by sequencing TCRalpha and TCRbeta repertoires longitudinally.

Here is what the overall study found, with its caveats: Whether the second-wave clones peaking on day 37 were SARS-CoV-2 specific was not confirmed. Balanced CD4/CD8 phenotypes were observed for clones contracting from day 15 to 85, whereas a bias towards CD4+ was observed for a second wave of clones expanding from day 15 to 37. The study covered only a couple of mild cases, and larger cohorts including severe cases with pre-infection samples were considered necessary. Some responding clones were detected in pre-infection memory, suggesting pre-existing cross-reactive memory T cells joined the SARS-CoV-2 response. Contracting CD4+ clones were found mainly in CM and EM memory subsets, while CD8+ clones were enriched in EMRA.

Ficoll-Paque density gradient centrifugation was used to isolate PBMCs. CDR1 and CDR2 (SGHNT, YYREEE) derive from the germline V gene (reference sequence). The CDR3 sequence holds 15 residues, the cysteine and phenylalanine included. Only the CDR3 region is kept as DNA, spanning 45 bases read in frame from base 1. V lost 0 bases and J lost 0 bases; the stretch between them is 10 bases long. Data came from an Illumina NovaSeq 6000. TCRalpha and TCRbeta cDNA libraries were built by 5'RACE with constant-segment primers, adding sample barcodes and unique molecular identifiers. Trizol reagent was used to extract RNA from every sample. Library amplification was performed in two PCR steps, and a second sample barcode and Illumina TruSeq adapters were introduced in the second step. Sequencing of the libraries was done on an Illumina NovaSeq, producing 2 x 150 bp paired-end reads. On the authors' methods: Reads were demultiplexed and collapsed into UMI-guided consensus sequences with migec v1.2.7. Using mixcr v2.1.11, UMI consensuses were aligned to TRA and TRB V and J templates and then assembled into clonotypes. Expanded or contracted clonotypes were those called significant by both edgeR and NoisET, with noise models trained on biological replicates. edgeR calls used a false discovery rate-adjusted p below 0.01 and a log2 fold-change threshold of 1. As an exploratory analysis of dynamics, max-normalized trajectories of the 1000 most abundant clonotypes were examined with PCA combined with hierarchical clustering. The CD4 or CD8 phenotype of responding clones was assigned using the separately sequenced CD4+ and CD8+ repertoires. The public reads were reprocessed in TCRdb via fastp at Q25 and MiXCR, keeping in-frame beta chains. Entries that share a CDR3 protein sequence are merged under the most common genes and DNA. The V and J calls follow TCRdb's processing rather than the paper's. The sample data list about 210,000 distinct CDR3 sequences, and 10% to 13% of these were observed just once. Approximately 2.8% of the sample goes to the ten largest clones.

Comment on this clonotype: It has no known antigen specificity. The record has no base qualities; no much larger clone is one base away.

This clonotype originated in a young man who had mild COVID-19 (a few samples of this study predate the infection). The sample titles of this study are shuffled in the database, so cell type and time point are left out; the donor was told from shared clones. The V gene is TRBV5-4 and the J gene is TRBJ2-7; perhaps TRBD1 is the D gene, with 5 bases matching. Sequenced sample: PBMCs or a T cell subset sorted from them (not recorded which). The CDR3 reads as follows: CASSLAGHLSYEQYF. The nucleotides read TGTGCCAGCAGCTTGGCCGGACACCTCTCCTACGAGCAGTACTTC.